This T cell receptor (beta chain) came from a study of OX40 agonist ivuxolimab in advanced cancers. The method was immunoSEQ multiplex PCR; TCRdb's version includes in-frame clones alone and lacks a portion of them. The sample holds roughly 100,000 clones, 95% to 96% seen once. The CDR3 is made up of 15 amino acids. Trimming at V came to 1 base and at J to 5 bases, leaving 2 bases not matched to a gene. Germline CDR1 and CDR2: LGHNA and YSLEER. The clonotype was recovered from an adult with an advanced solid tumor such as melanoma, head and neck, liver or kidney cancer. The gene calls are TRBV4-3 and TRBJ1-4, with 9 bases fitting TRBD1. This specimen was CD4+ or CD8+ T cells sorted from blood, taken in a trial of the OX40 agonist ivuxolimab. CDR3 loop: CASSQGTGENEKLFF. CDR3 coding DNA: TGCGCCAGCAGCCAAGGGACAGGGGAGAATGAAAAACTGTTTTTT.